One and the same sample provided the 31 T cell receptor beta chains below, sequenced in a study of blood T cell repertoires in COVID-19. TCRdb's table, derived via immunoSEQ multiplex PCR, lists solely in-frame clones and lacks some. The table lists roughly 68,000 clones, 88% of them singletons, with 25% to 35% in the top ten. Material: peripheral blood. These receptors all stem from a man aged 45 to 65 with acute or convalescent COVID-19.

The J gene is TRBJ2-5, the V gene TRBV5-4, with 12 bases matching TRBD1. The J segment lost 4 bases and the V segment lost 3 bases, leaving 1 base of the junction unmatched. The CDR3 length is 14 residues. The germline V gene encodes CDR1 SGHNT and CDR2 YYREEE (reference sequence). The CDR3 DNA sequence: TGTGCCAGCAGCTCGGGACAGGGGGCAGAGACCCAGTACTTC. Encoded protein: CASSSGQGAETQYF.

This clone showed up just once. The rearrangement uses TRBV6-2 or TRBV6-3 and TRBJ2-2; 9 bases line up with TRBD2. Germline trimming cut 0 bases from V and 1 base from J; bases unmatched to any gene: 3. The CDR3 covers 17 residues. Germline values: CDR1 MNHEY, CDR2 SVGEGT. CDR3 protein: CASSYSGSGGNTGELFF. In nucleotides, the CDR3 is TGTGCCAGCAGTTACTCGGGTAGCGGGGGGAACACCGGGGAGCTGTTTTTT.

This clone has just a few counts. V usage is TRBV19 and J usage is TRBJ1-1; possibly TRBD1 for D (5 bases). V was trimmed by 3 bases and J by 4 bases, leaving 12 bases between them. The CDR3 spans 14 residues. CDR1 and CDR2 from the germline V gene are LNHDA and SQIVND (reference sequence). The CDR3 loop reads CASSMSAGGTEAFF. For the CDR3, the DNA is TGTGCCAGTAGTATGAGCGCCGGGGGCACTGAAGCTTTCTTT.

This clone occurred once. The chain employs TRBV5-1 and TRBJ1-3, with unresolved D. The germline gives CDR1 SGHRS, CDR2 YFSETQ. This CDR3 has 15 amino acids. V lost 1 base and J 3 bases, leaving 11 bases between the germline ends. CDR3 bases: TGCGCCAGCAGCTTGAGCGCCGGGTTTGGAAACACCATATATTTT. This codes for CASSLSAGFGNTIYF.

V and J are TRBV5-1 and TRBJ2-1; possibly TRBD1 for D (5 bases). The V end lost 3 bases, the J end lost 6 bases, and 13 bases lay between the germline ends. Per germline, CDR1 SGHRS and CDR2 YFSETQ. The CDR3 runs to 14 residues. The CDR3 DNA is TGCGCCAGCAGCTCCGACAGTTCCGGCAATGAGCAGTTCTTC. Its translation is CASSSDSSGNEQFF.

The rearrangement joins TRBV3-1 (or the pseudogene TRBV3-2) to TRBJ1-2; TRBD1 matches at 9 bases. Trimming removed 1 base from V and 8 bases from J; junction bases left unmatched: 5. The CDR3 loop spans 14 amino acids. Germline CDR1 reads LGHDT; CDR2 reads YNNKEL (reference sequence). The CDR3 DNA reads as TGTGCCAGCAGCCAAGTACAGGGGGCGCGGGGCTACACCTTC. Protein: CASSQVQGARGYTF.

This CDR3 is CASSIVDNSYEQYF. CDR3 sequence (DNA): TGTGCCAGTAGTATAGTGGACAACTCCTACGAGCAGTACTTC. The chain recombines TRBV19 with TRBJ2-7, with a tentative D call TRBD1 (5 bases). The CDR3 totals 14 residues. In germline, CDR1 is LNHDA, CDR2 SQIVND (reference sequence). Trimming took off 1 base at V and 0 bases at J, with 7 bases between the two ends. The whole variable domain, filled in from reference TRBV19 and TRBJ2-7, reads DGGITQSPKYLFRKEGQNVTLSCEQNLNHDAMYWYRQDPGQGLRLIYYSQIVNDFQKGDIAEGYSVSREKKESFPLTVTSAQKNPTAFYLCASSIVDNSYEQYFGPGTRLTVT.

The rearrangement joins TRBV5-1 to TRBJ1-2; 8 nucleotides match TRBD1. Germline V gene data show CDR1 as SGHRS and CDR2 as YFSETQ. The length of the CDR3 is 14 residues. The V and J ends lost 0 bases and 3 bases, in that order; junction bases with no gene match: 1. Written as DNA, the CDR3 is TGCGCCAGCAGCTTGGAGGGACAGGACTATGGCTACACCTTC. Translating it yields CASSLEGQDYGYTF.

J is TRBJ1-6 and V is TRBV7-6; D might be TRBD1 (6 bases). Germline V gene sequence: CDR1 SGHVS, CDR2 FNYEAQ. Trimming pared 5 bases from V and 8 bases from J, leaving 16 bases between. This CDR3 is built from 15 residues. Written as DNA, the CDR3 is TGTGCCAGCAGCGTCGGTACAGGGCGTGATTCACCCCTCCACTTT. Its translation: CASSVGTGRDSPLHF.

This clone turned up a few times. J is TRBJ1-6 and V is TRBV30, with TRBD1 matching 7 bases. There are 13 residues in the CDR3. The trim removed 3 bases at V and 6 bases at J, leaving 2 bases unmatched. Germline V gene data show CDR1 as GTSNPN and CDR2 as SVGIG (reference sequence). The CDR3 DNA follows: TGTGCCTGGAGGAGACAGGGTAATTCACCCCTCCACTTT. It encodes CAWRRQGNSPLHF.

V usage is TRBV5-1 and J usage is TRBJ1-6; TRBD1 might be the D (6 bases). Germline V gives CDR1 SGHRS, CDR2 YFSETQ. This CDR3 region has 14 residues. The ends were cut back, 3 bases at V and 9 bases at J, with 13 bases in the middle. CDR3 residues: CASSSGEGVSPLHF. Here the CDR3 DNA reads TGCGCCAGCAGCTCCGGGGAGGGGGTTTCACCCCTCCACTTT.

The rearrangement uses TRBV4-2 and TRBJ1-5; D is unclear. V lost 1 base and J 0 bases, leaving 10 bases between the germline ends. CDR1 and CDR2 from the germline V gene are LGHNA and YNFKEQ. This CDR3 has 16 amino acids. The DNA of the CDR3 is TGTGCCAGCAGCCAAGCACCAACAGTTAGCAATCAGCCCCAGCATTTT. This gives the protein CASSQAPTVSNQPQHF.

This chain uses TRBV7-9 with TRBJ1-2; TRBD1 might be the D (5 bases). V was pared by 3 bases and J by 6 bases, with 11 bases between. Germline CDR1 is SEHNR and CDR2 is FQNEAQ (reference sequence). The CDR3 covers 13 residues. CDR3 in amino acids: CASSFGQRDGYTF. The CDR3, as DNA: TGTGCCAGCAGCTTTGGACAAAGGGATGGCTACACCTTC. The entire variable domain, with the rest obtained from reference TRBV7-9 and TRBJ1-2, is as follows: DTGVSQNPRHKITKRGQNVTFRCDPISEHNRLYWYRQTLGQGPEFLTYFQNEAQLEKSRLLSDRFSAERPKGSFSTLEIQRTEQGDSAMYLCASSFGQRDGYTFGSGTRLTVV.

This rearrangement joins TRBV7-2 to TRBJ1-2; D unresolved. Trimming cost V 1 base and J 4 bases, with 4 bases left between them. The V gene's germline CDR1 is SGHTA and CDR2 FQGNSA. The CDR3 is made up of 12 amino acids. The CDR3 coding sequence is TGTGCCAGCAGCTTAGACAGCTATGGCTACACCTTC. This codes for CASSLDSYGYTF.

This clone was detected only once. The chain links TRBV6-6 to TRBJ2-1; a weak D match, TRBD1 (5 bases). The CDR3 has 14 residues. The V and J ends lost 7 bases and 8 bases respectively, with 18 bases between them. CDR1 is MNHNY, CDR2 SVGAGI, per germline (reference sequence). The CDR3 here is CASTVPWQGDEQFF. The CDR3 nucleotides read TGTGCCAGCACCGTTCCTTGGCAGGGCGATGAGCAGTTCTTC.

This chain connects TRBV29-1 to TRBJ2-2, with 7 bases matching TRBD2. Germline-derived CDR1 and CDR2 are SQVTM and ANQGSEA. V gave up 6 bases and J gave up 2 bases; unmatched junction bases: 9. The CDR3 contains 15 residues. CDR3 amino acids: CSVTASGTNTGELFF. The CDR3 DNA is TGCAGCGTGACTGCTAGCGGTACAAACACCGGGGAGCTGTTTTTT.

The J gene is TRBJ1-1, the V gene TRBV24-1; weak D call: TRBD1 (6 bases). V was shortened by 4 bases and J by 11 bases, with 19 bases between the two germline ends. The germline V gene has CDR1 KGHDR and CDR2 SFDVKD. This CDR3 is 14 amino acids long. In DNA, the CDR3 is TGTGCCACCAGTGACTCAGGGGCCAATGGGACGGCTTTCTTT. Amino acids: CATSDSGANGTAFF.

This clone was seen a single time. This sequence joins TRBV19 and TRBJ1-1; a possible D gene is TRBD1 (5 bases). The V and J ends lost 5 bases and 5 bases respectively, with 12 bases between them. Germline assignment: CDR1 LNHDA and CDR2 SQIVND (reference sequence). This CDR3 comprises 13 residues. The CDR3 bases are TGTGCCAGTAGTGGAGGGGATGAAACTGAAGCTTTCTTT. This sequence encodes CASSGGDETEAFF.

The chain recombines TRBV4-2 with TRBJ2-7, with D possibly matching TRBD2 (5 bases). CDR3 length equals 16 residues. Trimming removed 0 bases at V and 3 bases at J, with 15 bases between. Germline-derived CDR1 and CDR2 are LGHNA and YNFKEQ. CDR3 protein: CASSQEGAVASYEQYF. The CDR3 region has the DNA TGTGCCAGCAGCCAAGAAGGAGCAGTAGCGAGCTACGAGCAGTACTTC.

The chain employs TRBV6-1 and TRBJ1-5, with 7 positions matching TRBD1. The CDR3 is made up of 15 amino acids. The J segment lost 4 bases and the V segment lost 2 bases, leaving 5 bases of the junction unmatched. Germline V CDR1 and CDR2: MNHNS, SASEGT. CDR3 coding DNA: TGTGCCAGCAGTGAATTCTCAGGGGGTAATCAGCCCCAGCATTTT. This codes for CASSEFSGGNQPQHF.

The chain couples TRBV7-9 to TRBJ1-1; 11 bases fit TRBD1. The germline V gene has CDR1 SEHNR and CDR2 FQNEAQ (reference sequence). This CDR3 spans 15 amino acids. J was trimmed by 4 bases and V by 4 bases; bases with no gene match: 5. CDR3 loop: CASSSWTGGFTEAFF. The CDR3 nucleotides read TGTGCCAGCAGCTCATGGACAGGGGGCTTCACTGAAGCTTTCTTT.

The J gene is TRBJ2-3, the V gene TRBV5-1, with 8 bases that match TRBD1. Trimming removed 0 bases from V and 4 bases from J; junction bases left unmatched: 10. Germline lookup yields CDR1 SGHRS and CDR2 YFSETQ. The CDR3 has 17 residues. CDR3 residues: CASSLGSGTGSADTQYF. Written as DNA, the CDR3 is TGCGCCAGCAGCTTGGGCTCCGGGACAGGTTCCGCAGATACGCAGTATTTT. Based on the CDR3 plus reference TRBV5-1 and TRBJ2-3, the full variable domain is KAGVTQTPRYLIKTRGQQVTLSCSPISGHRSVSWYQQTPGQGLQFLFEYFSETQRNKGNFPGRFSGRQFSNSRSEMNVSTLELGDSALYLCASSLGSGTGSADTQYFGPGTRLTVL.

A few counts support this clone. The genes are TRBV10-2 and TRBJ1-5; TRBD1 is a possible D gene (6 bases). V lost 4 bases to trimming and J lost 8 bases, with 12 bases between them. Germline CDR1 is WSHSY and CDR2 is SAAADI. The CDR3 is 13 amino acids. DNA for the CDR3: TGCGCCAGCAGTGGACAGGCTGGGGAGCCCCAGCATTTT. Amino acids: CASSGQAGEPQHF.

This clone was observed a few times. The chain carries TRBV5-1 and TRBJ1-3; TRBD1 aligns across 7 bases. The CDR3 consists of 16 residues. The V gene's germline CDR1 is SGHRS and CDR2 YFSETQ. The V gene end was trimmed by 2 bases and the J gene end by 0 bases; junction bases not matched to a gene: 5. The CDR3 is CASSLQGSSSGNTIYF. As DNA, the CDR3 is TGCGCCAGCAGCTTACAGGGGTCTTCCTCTGGAAACACCATATATTTT.

This clone has just a few counts. The chain combines TRBV5-6 with TRBJ1-5, with unresolved D. V shed 2 bases and J shed 6 bases, with 9 bases lying between them. Looked up from germline, CDR1 is SGHDT and CDR2 is YYEEEE. CDR3 length: 13 residues. CDR3 coding DNA: TGTGCCAGCAGCTTATCCCGAGGTCAGCCCCAGCATTTT. This translates into CASSLSRGQPQHF.

This chain joins TRBV19 and TRBJ1-4; D not resolved. Per germline, CDR1 LNHDA and CDR2 SQIVND (reference sequence). The V gene lost 4 bases and the J gene lost 6 bases, with 6 bases spanning the gap. The CDR3 is made up of 12 amino acids. The CDR3 is CASSRQYEKLFF. CDR3 DNA sequence: TGTGCCAGTAGTAGGCAGTATGAAAAACTGTTTTTT.

This chain connects TRBV7-2 to TRBJ1-5; no reliable D call. The V gene lost 1 base and the J gene lost 6 bases, with 4 bases spanning the gap. The CDR3 consists of 12 residues. Germline V gene data show CDR1 as SGHTA and CDR2 as FQGNSA. The CDR3 DNA reads TGTGCCAGCAGCTTAGGCGCTCAGCCCCAGCATTTT. Translation gives CASSLGAQPQHF.

In its sample, this clone was seen a few times. The rearrangement uses TRBV5-1 and TRBJ2-7; weak D call: TRBD1 (5 bases). Trimming left V 4 bases short and J 2 bases short, with 13 bases between. Germline V gene sequence: CDR1 SGHRS, CDR2 YFSETQ. The CDR3 has 14 residues. This CDR3 is CASSPQGNTYEQYF. In nucleotides, the CDR3 is TGCGCCAGCAGCCCTCAGGGAAACACCTACGAGCAGTACTTC.

The chain uses TRBV7-3 and TRBJ2-1; TRBD1 matches 7 bases. CDR1 and CDR2 from the germline V gene are SGHTA and FQGTGA. This CDR3 spans 15 amino acids. V shed 2 bases and J 5 bases; nucleotides not matched to a gene: 6. In DNA form, the CDR3 reads TGTGCCAGCAGCTTACCCGGACAGGCGAACAATGAGCAGTTCTTC. It translates to CASSLPGQANNEQFF. The complete variable domain, with remaining parts taken from reference TRBV7-3 and TRBJ2-1, reads GAGVSQTPSNKVTEKGKYVELRCDPISGHTALYWYRQSLGQGPEFLIYFQGTGAADDSGLPNDRFFAVRPEGSVSTLKIQRTERGDSAVYLCASSLPGQANNEQFFGPGTRLTVL.

This clone came up a few times. The CDR3 protein is CASSAQGKNTEAFF. CDR3 nucleotide sequence: TGTGCCAGCAGCGCCCAGGGGAAGAACACTGAAGCTTTCTTT. This chain joins TRBV6-5 and TRBJ1-1; the D gene is possibly TRBD1 (6 bases). This CDR3 comprises 14 residues. Trimming shortened V by 6 bases and J by 1 base, and 12 bases separated the two germline ends. Germline V gene lookup returns CDR1 MNHEY and CDR2 SVGAGI.

Only one count was recorded for this clone. V gene TRBV7-9 combines with J gene TRBJ1-4, with no clear D. There are 15 residues in the CDR3. Trimming removed 2 bases at V and 0 bases at J, with 7 bases between. Germline V lookup: CDR1 SEHNR, CDR2 FQNEAQ (reference sequence). Written as DNA, the CDR3 is TGTGCCAGCAGCTTAAGGCAGGCAACTAATGAAAAACTGTTTTTT. As protein: CASSLRQATNEKLFF.